Reported below is one T cell receptor beta chain. Its antigen is unidentified. V dropped 8 bases and J dropped 5; count of bases not matched to a gene: 6. The germline CDR1 and CDR2 sequences are MRHNA and SNTAGT. The CDR3 loop spans 13 amino acids. This entry belongs to a study of cytomegalovirus exposure and HLA in healthy donors. Study conclusions and caveats: As a later analysis revealed, most CMV-associated TCR beta chains appeared HLA-restricted. The study had only CMV serostatus as immune exposure information. A later analysis linked 15,000 to 20,000 TCR beta sequences to HLA alleles at 0.05 false discovery rate. V- and J-gene trimming of TCR beta was linked (in a later analysis) to a missense DCLRE1C variant.

PCR amplification relied on 60 Vbeta primers (plus 13 Jbeta primers). Libraries were prepared by immunoSEQ multiplex PCR; TCRdb keeps only in-frame clonotypes and omits some of them. This table holds 130,000 or so clones, around 86% found once. This clonotype was sampled from a man younger than 45 in good health and CMV-seronegative. The source material was PBMCs. The chain recombines TRBV6-4 with TRBJ2-5; 9 nucleotides align to TRBD2. Here the CDR3 DNA reads TGTGCCAGCGTGGCGGGGGGGGGCGAGACCCAGTACTTC. Its protein product is CASVAGGGETQYF.